This T cell receptor beta chain came from a study of shared clonotypes between healthy human individuals. The assay was immunoSEQ multiplex PCR, and TCRdb's table has in-frame clones only and misses some. In the table there are roughly 500,000 clones, around 74% of which are singletons. The CDR3 is 19 amino acids. Losses at the gene ends were 5 bases for V and 2 bases for J; bases not matched to a gene: 17. Looked up from germline, CDR1 is SGHTA and CDR2 is FQGNSA. This clone was detected only a few times. The sequence was obtained from a woman aged 40 to 50 in good health. Some clones in this sample may be carry-over from other donors' samples. The sequencing sample was made of PBMCs. The V gene is TRBV7-2, the J gene TRBJ2-4; 8 bases are shared with TRBD2. CDR3 protein: CASSPGLGRARWSKNIQYF. DNA for the CDR3: TGTGCCAGCAGCCCAGGCCTCGGGAGGGCCAGGTGGTCCAAAAACATTCAGTACTTC.